The present entry profiles one TCR beta chain with its context. What it binds is not known. PCR amplification relied on 60 Vbeta primers (plus 13 Jbeta primers). Clones were read by immunoSEQ multiplex PCR, and TCRdb kept only the in-frame ones, dropping some. The table has 100,000 to 150,000 clones, around three quarters seen once. The sample belongs to a study of cytomegalovirus exposure and HLA in healthy donors. Findings of the study overall: Sequencing likely generated an artifact that appeared as a cluster of highly shared sequence variants. Both high specificity and high sensitivity reportedly marked the classifier's diagnosis of cytomegalovirus status. It was confirmed in vitro that three of the CMV-associated chains were specific for CMV antigens. Later analysis showed TCR association rates varying by HLA locus, highest for DRB1 and lowest for HLA-C.

The sequenced material came from PBMCs. The sequence derives from a young man in good health and CMV-seronegative.

For the CDR3, the DNA is TGTGCCTGGAGTGTAAGCCCTGCGGGCACTGAAGCTTTCTTT. This gives the protein CAWSVSPAGTEAFF. V usage is TRBV30 and J usage is TRBJ1-1; D gene uncertain. This CDR3 is 14 amino acids long. Trimming removed 0 bases at V and 4 bases at J, with 12 bases between. Germline lookup yields CDR1 GTSNPN and CDR2 SVGIG (reference sequence).